This entry concerns a single TCR beta chain. This table comes from immunoSEQ multiplex PCR, and its TCRdb copy is limited to in-frame clones, with some not included. The sample carries tens of thousands of clones, around 84% recorded once. This sample was included in a study of T cell responses to AZD1222 COVID-19 vaccine. The CDR3 totals 15 residues. Looked up from germline, CDR1 is LGHDT and CDR2 is YNNKEL (reference sequence). Between the trimmed V and J ends, which lost 1 base and 5 bases, there was a span of 14 bases. V gene TRBV3-1 (or the pseudogene TRBV3-2) combines with J gene TRBJ1-2; weak D call: TRBD1 (6 bases). This specimen was peripheral blood, taken 28 days after the second AZD1222 dose. The sequence came from an adult who received the AZD1222 COVID-19 vaccine. The CDR3 sequence is CASSQGQGYGYGYTF. The CDR3 DNA reads TGTGCCAGCAGCCAAGGTCAGGGGTATGGGTATGGCTACACCTTC.